The clone carrying this T cell receptor beta chain showed up just once. Its antigen is as yet unknown. This specimen comes from a study of OX40 agonist ivuxolimab in advanced cancers. Across the whole study: While on treatment, patients had intravenous ivuxolimab at 0.01 to 10 mg/kg every 2 weeks. A history of anti-PD-1, anti-PD-L1 or anti-CTLA-4 therapy was acceptable, and more than 30% had some. Regarding the study as a whole: Relatively little clonal expansion, among the lowest observed, appeared in partial responders at 0.1-3.0 mg/kg. Expanded clones were, on average, more numerous in CD8+ T cells than in CD4+.

The V and J ends lost 0 bases and 4 bases, in that order; junction bases with no gene match: 1. This CDR3 has 16 amino acids. Germline CDR1 and CDR2: SGHRS and YFSETQ. Produced via immunoSEQ multiplex PCR; TCRdb's table is partial and in-frame only. The sample has 32,000 or so clones, roughly 79% seen once. This receptor was identified in an adult with an advanced solid tumor such as melanoma, head and neck, liver or kidney cancer. The chain links TRBV5-1 to TRBJ2-3; 14 bases are a match to TRBD2. The source was CD4+ or CD8+ T cells sorted from blood, collected in a trial of the OX40 agonist ivuxolimab. The CDR3 DNA reads TGCGCCAGCAGCTTGGGGACTAGCGGGAGGTCAGATACGCAGTATTTT. The encoded protein is CASSLGTSGRSDTQYF.